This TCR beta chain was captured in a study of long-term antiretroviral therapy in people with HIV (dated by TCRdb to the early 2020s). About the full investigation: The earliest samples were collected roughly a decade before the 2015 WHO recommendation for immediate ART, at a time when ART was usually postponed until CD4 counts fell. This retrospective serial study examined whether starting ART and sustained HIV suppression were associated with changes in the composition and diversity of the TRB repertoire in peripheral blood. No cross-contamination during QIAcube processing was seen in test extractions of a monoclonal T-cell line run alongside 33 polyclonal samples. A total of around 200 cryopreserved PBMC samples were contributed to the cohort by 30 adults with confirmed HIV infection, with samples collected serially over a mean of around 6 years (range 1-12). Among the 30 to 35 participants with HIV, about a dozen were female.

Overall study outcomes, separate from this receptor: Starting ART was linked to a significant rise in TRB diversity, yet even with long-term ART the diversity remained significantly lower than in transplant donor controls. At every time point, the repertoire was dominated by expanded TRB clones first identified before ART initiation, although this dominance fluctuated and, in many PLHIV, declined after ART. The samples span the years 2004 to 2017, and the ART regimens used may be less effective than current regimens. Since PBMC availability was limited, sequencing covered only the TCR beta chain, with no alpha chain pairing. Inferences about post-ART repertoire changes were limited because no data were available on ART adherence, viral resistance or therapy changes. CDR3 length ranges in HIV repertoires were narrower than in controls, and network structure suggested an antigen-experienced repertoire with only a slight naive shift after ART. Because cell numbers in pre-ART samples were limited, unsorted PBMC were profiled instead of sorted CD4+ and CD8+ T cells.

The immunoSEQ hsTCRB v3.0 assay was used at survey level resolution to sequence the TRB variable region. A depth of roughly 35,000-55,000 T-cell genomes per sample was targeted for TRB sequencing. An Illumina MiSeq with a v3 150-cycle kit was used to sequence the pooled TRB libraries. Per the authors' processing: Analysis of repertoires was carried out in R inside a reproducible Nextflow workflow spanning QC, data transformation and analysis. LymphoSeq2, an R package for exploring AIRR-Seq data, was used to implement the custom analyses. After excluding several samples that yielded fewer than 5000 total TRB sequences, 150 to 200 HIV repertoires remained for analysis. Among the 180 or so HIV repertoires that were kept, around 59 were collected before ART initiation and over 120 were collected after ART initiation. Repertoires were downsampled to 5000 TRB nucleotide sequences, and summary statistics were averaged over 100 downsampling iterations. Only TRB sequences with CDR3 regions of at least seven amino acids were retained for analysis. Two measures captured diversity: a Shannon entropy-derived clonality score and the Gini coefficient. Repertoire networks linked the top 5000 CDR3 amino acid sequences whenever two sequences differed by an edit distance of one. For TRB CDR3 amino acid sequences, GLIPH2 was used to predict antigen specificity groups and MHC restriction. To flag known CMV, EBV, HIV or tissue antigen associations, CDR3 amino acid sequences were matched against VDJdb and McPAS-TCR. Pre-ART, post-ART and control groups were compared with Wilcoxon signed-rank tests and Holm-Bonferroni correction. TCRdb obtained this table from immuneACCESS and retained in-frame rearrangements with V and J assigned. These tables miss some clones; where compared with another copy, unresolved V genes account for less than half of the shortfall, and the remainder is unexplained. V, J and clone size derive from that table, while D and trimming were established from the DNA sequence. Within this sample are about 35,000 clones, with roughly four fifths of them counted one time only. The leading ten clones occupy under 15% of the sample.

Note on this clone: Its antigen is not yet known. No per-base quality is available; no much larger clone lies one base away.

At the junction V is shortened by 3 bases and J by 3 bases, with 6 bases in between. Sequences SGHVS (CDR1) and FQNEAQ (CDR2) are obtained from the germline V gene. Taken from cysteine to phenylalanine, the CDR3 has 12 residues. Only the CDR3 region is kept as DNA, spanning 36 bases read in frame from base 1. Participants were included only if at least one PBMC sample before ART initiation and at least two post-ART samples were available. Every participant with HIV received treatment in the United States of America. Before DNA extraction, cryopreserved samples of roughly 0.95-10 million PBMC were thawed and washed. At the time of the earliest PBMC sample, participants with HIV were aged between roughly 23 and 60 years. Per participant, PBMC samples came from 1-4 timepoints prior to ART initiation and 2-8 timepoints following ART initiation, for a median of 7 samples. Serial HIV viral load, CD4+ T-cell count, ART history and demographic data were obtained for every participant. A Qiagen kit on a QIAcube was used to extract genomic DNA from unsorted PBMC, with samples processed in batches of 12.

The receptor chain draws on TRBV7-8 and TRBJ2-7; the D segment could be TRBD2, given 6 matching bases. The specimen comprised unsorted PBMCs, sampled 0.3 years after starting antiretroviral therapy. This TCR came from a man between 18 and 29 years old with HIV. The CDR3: CASSLRGYEQYF. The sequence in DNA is TGTGCCAGCAGCTTGCGGGGCTACGAGCAGTACTTC.